This T cell receptor (beta chain) stems from a study of blood T cell repertoires in COVID-19. At the level of the study: T cells, B-cell-depleted T cells, or PBMCs supplied cDNA or gDNA.

V shed 4 bases and J 3 bases; nucleotides not matched to a gene: 6. The germline V gene encodes CDR1 SGHTA and CDR2 FQGTGA. This CDR3 is built from 14 residues. Only in-frame clones appear in the TCRdb table, and some are missing; sequencing was by immunoSEQ multiplex PCR. The sample lists around 19,000 clones, around 87% seen once, with 11% in the top ten. The sequence came from a human donor in a cohort sampled during active COVID-19. The sample taken for sequencing was peripheral blood. The V and J genes are TRBV7-3 and TRBJ2-7; 7 bases fit TRBD1. The CDR3 region has the DNA TGTGCCAGCAGCTCCTCGAACAGGGGCTACGAGCAGTACTTC. Amino acid sequence: CASSSSNRGYEQYF. The variable domain in full, with the rest retrieved from reference TRBV7-3 and TRBJ2-7, is GAGVSQTPSNKVTEKGKYVELRCDPISGHTALYWYRQSLGQGPEFLIYFQGTGAADDSGLPNDRFFAVRPEGSVSTLKIQRTERGDSAVYLCASSSSNRGYEQYFGPGTRLTVT.